The 7 T cell receptor beta chains in this list originate from one sample, sequenced in a study of T cells in Graves' hyperthyroidism and ophthalmopathy. Template material for amplifying TCR beta CDR3 regions consisted of RNA transcripts. With the HTBI primer set, the TCR CDR3 went through a first round of RT-PCR. TCRdb fed the multiplex PCR reads into MiXCR, producing one record per CDR3 protein. The sample holds about 570,000 distinct CDR3 sequences, 46% seen once. Input material: peripheral blood or thyroid tissue (not recorded which). These receptor sequences come from an adult woman with Graves' disease, either hyperthyroidism or ophthalmopathy (not recorded which).

A word on this clonotype: Because the CDR3's place on the DNA is in doubt, the DNA is left out and the CDR3 is given as listed by TCRdb. The V and J genes are TRBV2 and TRBJ1-5; TRBD1, the table's D call, lacks a check against the DNA. Germline assignment: CDR1 SNHLY and CDR2 FYNNEI. The CDR3 adds up to 19 amino acids, both ends counted. This chain's CDR3 is CASSTPGKKLFFGSGTQHF.

This clonotype was counted at least ten times. Mismatch with germline at one junction end may stem from a read error. The genes are TRBV7-7 and TRBJ2-2; possible D gene TRBD2, 5 bases. Germline V gives CDR1 SSHAT, CDR2 FNYEAQ (reference sequence). CDR3 length: 12 amino acids. The CDR3 reads CASSPGAGELFF. DNA of the CDR3: TGTGCTAGCAGCCCCGGGGCCGGGGAGCTGTTTTTT.

This clonotype came up many times. The chain is built from TRBV5-1 and TRBJ2-7; 12 bases fit TRBD1. V shed 4 bases, J shed 5 bases, and the junction held 10 bases outside the gene matches. The CDR3 runs 16 residues. Germline V lookup: CDR1 SGHRS, CDR2 YFSETQ. This CDR3 is CASSVAPGQGAHEQYF. The CDR3 nucleotides read TGCGCCAGCAGCGTCGCTCCGGGACAGGGGGCGCACGAGCAGTACTTC.

A remark on this clonotype: Compared with germline, one end of the junction differs, possibly owing to a read error. This rearrangement joins TRBV7-8 to TRBJ2-2; D is possibly TRBD1 or TRBD2 (5 bases each). Per the germline V gene, CDR1 is SGHVS and CDR2 is FQNEAQ. CDR3 length equals 19 residues. CDR3 nucleotides: TGTGCCAGCAGCCCCTCGCCCTTTTTAACGGGACGGAACACCGGGGAGCTGTTTTTC. Its protein product is CASSPSPFLTGRNTGELFF.

The rearrangement joins TRBV20-1 to TRBJ2-5; tentatively, D is TRBD1 or TRBD2 (6 bases each). Germline V gives CDR1 DFQATT, CDR2 SNEGSKA (reference sequence). Between the trimmed V and J ends, which lost 1 base and 5 bases, there was a span of 23 bases. This CDR3 contains 17 residues. CDR3 sequence (DNA): TGCAGTGCTAGAGGAGGAGGAGGGGGGTGGGTAGGCGAGACCCAGTACTTC. Translation gives CSARGGGGGWVGETQYF.

Concerning this clonotype itself: Possible read error: a much larger clone is one base away. This chain links TRBV7-2 with TRBJ2-7; D call uncertain. CDR1 SGHTA and CDR2 FQGNSA come from the germline V gene. This CDR3 is 14 amino acids long. In DNA, the CDR3 is TGTGCCGGCAGCTTAAATAGGGATCCCCACGAGCAGTACTTC. It yields the protein CAGSLNRDPHEQYF.

This clonotype has at least ten counts. The chain recombines TRBV7-9 with TRBJ2-5; perhaps TRBD2 as D (5 bases). Germline V CDR1 and CDR2: SEHNR, FQNEAQ (reference sequence). The CDR3 is 14 residues long. Trimming took off 2 bases at V and 3 bases at J, with 10 bases between the two ends. CDR3 DNA: TGTGCCAGCAGCTTAAACAGCGGCAAAGAGACCCAGTACTTC. This translates into CASSLNSGKETQYF. Supplemented by reference TRBV7-9 and TRBJ2-5, the full variable domain reads DTGVSQNPRHKITKRGQNVTFRCDPISEHNRLYWYRQTLGQGPEFLTYFQNEAQLEKSRLLSDRFSAERPKGSFSTLEIQRTEQGDSAMYLCASSLNSGKETQYFGPGTRLLVL.